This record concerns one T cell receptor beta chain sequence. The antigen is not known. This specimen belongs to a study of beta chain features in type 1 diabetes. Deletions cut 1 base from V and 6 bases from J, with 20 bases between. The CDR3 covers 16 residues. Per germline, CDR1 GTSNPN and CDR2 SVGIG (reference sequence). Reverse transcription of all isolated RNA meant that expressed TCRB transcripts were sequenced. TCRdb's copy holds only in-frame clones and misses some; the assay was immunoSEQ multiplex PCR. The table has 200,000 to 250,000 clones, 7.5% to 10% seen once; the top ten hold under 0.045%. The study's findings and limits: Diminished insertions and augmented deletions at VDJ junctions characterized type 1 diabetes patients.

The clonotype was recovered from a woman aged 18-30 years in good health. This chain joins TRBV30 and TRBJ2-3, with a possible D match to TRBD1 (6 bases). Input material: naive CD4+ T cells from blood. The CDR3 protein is CAWSGRVGTLGDTQYF. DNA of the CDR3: TGTGCCTGGAGTGGACGGGTGGGGACACTGGGGGATACGCAGTATTTT.